The T cell receptor (beta chain) under discussion was sequenced for a study of blood T cell repertoires in COVID-19. The V end was cut by 10 bases, the J end by 5 bases, with 17 bases between. The CDR3 is made up of 13 amino acids. Original processing methods: Amplification with reference gene primers provided the estimates of nucleated cell counts. Profiled with immunoSEQ multiplex PCR; TCRdb holds only in-frame clones, not every one. V and J calls and clone size are copied from that table; D and trimming were computed from the DNA. The sample includes approximately 150,000 clones, about 89% of them seen just once.

The chain is built from TRBV12-3 or TRBV12-4 and TRBJ1-2, with TRBD1 as a possible D gene (6 bases). This clonotype was obtained from an elderly man with acute or convalescent COVID-19. The sample consisted of peripheral blood. In DNA form, the CDR3 reads TGTGCCACAAAGGACAGCCTTTCATATGGCTACACCTTC. Translating it yields CATKDSLSYGYTF.